Below, 14 T cell receptor beta chains from the same sample are listed, as sequenced in a study of Graves' ophthalmopathy and Graves' hyperthyroidism. The TCR beta CDR3 regions underwent amplification from RNA transcripts. Second-round multiplex PCR came after a first-round RT-PCR that employed HTBI primers. TCRdb ran MiXCR on the multiplex PCR reads and lists one entry per CDR3 protein. This sample has nearly 400,000 distinct CDR3 sequences, with about 16% found just once. The sequencing sample was made of peripheral blood. Receptors originate from a woman under 30 with Graves' ophthalmopathy.

In this sample, this clonotype turned up many times. The chain combines TRBV7-2 with TRBJ1-3; TRBD1 agrees at 10 bases. Germline V gene lookup returns CDR1 SGHTA and CDR2 FQGNSA. V shed 0 bases, J shed 2 bases, and the junction held 1 base outside the gene matches. The CDR3 has 16 amino acids. DNA of the CDR3: TGTGCCAGCAGCTTAGCGGGACAGGGGACTGGAAACACCATATATTTT. Its translation is CASSLAGQGTGNTIYF.

This clonotype was counted ten times or more. This chain's CDR3 is CASPTGGGAKNIQYF. For the CDR3, the DNA is TGTGCTAGTCCTACGGGGGGGGGAGCCAAAAACATTCAGTACTTC. V gene TRBV12-5 combines with J gene TRBJ2-4; 8 bases are a match to TRBD2. The CDR3 sequence is 15 residues long. Germline values: CDR1 LGHNT, CDR2 FRNRAP. The trim removed 8 bases at V and 0 bases at J, leaving 6 bases unmatched. The full variable domain, in which reference TRBV12-5 and TRBJ2-4 provide the parts outside the CDR3, is DARVTQTPRHKVTEMGQEVTMRCQPILGHNTVFWYRQTMMQGLELLAYFRNRAPLDDSGMPKDRFSAEMPDATLATLKIQPSEPRDSAVYFCASPTGGGAKNIQYFGAGTRLSVL.

This clonotype came up many times. The chain couples TRBV29-1 to TRBJ1-1; D unresolved. V was shortened by 2 bases and J by 1 base, with 8 bases between the two germline ends. CDR3 length: 13 residues. Germline loops: CDR1 SQVTM, CDR2 ANQGSEA. The CDR3, as DNA: TGCAGCGTTGAAAGGCAGACGAACACTGAAGCTTTCTTT. Translated, it gives CSVERQTNTEAFF.

There are a few counts of this clonotype. This chain uses TRBV20-1 with TRBJ2-2; 7 bases are a match to TRBD2. Per the germline V gene, CDR1 is DFQATT and CDR2 is SNEGSKA (reference sequence). V lost 1 base, J lost 9 bases, and 11 bases stayed unmatched. The CDR3 extends over 15 amino acids. This chain's CDR3 is CSARGSGLGTRELFF. The DNA of the CDR3 is TGCAGTGCTAGAGGTAGCGGGCTGGGTACGAGGGAGCTGTTTTTT.

This clonotype came up many times. The CDR3 DNA sequence: TGTGCCAGCAGCCCGTCAGTCCGGACCGACCAGCGGCCCCAGCATTTT. This translates into CASSPSVRTDQRPQHF. The chain couples TRBV14 to TRBJ1-5; D unresolved. V dropped 4 bases and J dropped 9 bases, with 22 bases sitting between them. CDR3 length: 16 residues. Germline V gene sequence: CDR1 SGHDN, CDR2 FVKESK.

In its sample, this clonotype was seen many times. The chain is built from TRBV30 and TRBJ2-2; D is unclear. The germline gives CDR1 GTSNPN, CDR2 SVGIG (reference sequence). The ends were cut back, 0 bases at V and 0 bases at J, with 8 bases in the middle. The CDR3 is 15 residues long. The CDR3 is CAWSVGHANTGELFF. As DNA, the CDR3 is TGTGCCTGGAGTGTAGGCCATGCGAACACCGGGGAGCTGTTTTTT.

The V call is TRBV6-5, the J call TRBJ1-2; 8 nucleotides align to TRBD1. The CDR3 is made up of 15 amino acids. Germline V gives CDR1 MNHEY, CDR2 SVGAGI. With V trimmed by 4 bases and J by 0 bases, 4 bases remained unmatched. This CDR3 is CASSLWTGTNYGYTF. The CDR3 bases are TGTGCCAGCAGTTTATGGACAGGGACTAACTATGGCTACACCTTC.

This clonotype was seen at least ten times. The chain has TRBV29-1 and TRBJ1-1, with D uncertain. The V end lost 0 bases, the J end lost 2 bases, and 7 bases lay between the germline ends. The CDR3 loop spans 13 amino acids. Germline values: CDR1 SQVTM, CDR2 ANQGSEA. As DNA, the CDR3 is TGCAGCGTTGAAGAAGGGATTAACACTGAAGCTTTCTTT. Its translation is CSVEEGINTEAFF.

With respect to this clonotype: One junction end does not reproduce the germline sequence, and a read error may be involved. The genes are TRBV12-3 or TRBV12-4 and TRBJ1-2, with 7 nucleotides matching TRBD1. The CDR3 sequence is 14 residues long. CDR3: CTSRGGQRNYGYTF. The CDR3 DNA is TGTACCAGCAGGGGGGGACAGCGCAACTATGGCTACACCTTC.

At least ten counts were recorded for this clonotype. The chain has TRBV20-1 and TRBJ2-7; D is unclear. Germline assignment: CDR1 DFQATT and CDR2 SNEGSKA (reference sequence). The CDR3 has 13 residues. With 5 bases removed from V and 3 bases from J, the gap between germline ends came to 14 bases. In nucleotides, the CDR3 is TGCAGTGCTCATCTGGACCCCAACTACGAGCAGTACTTC. Residues: CSAHLDPNYEQYF.

This clonotype showed up many times. This chain uses TRBV27 with TRBJ2-2; no clear D gene. There are 15 residues in the CDR3. Germline loops: CDR1 MNHEY, CDR2 SMNVEV (reference sequence). Trimming removed 5 bases from V and 6 bases from J, with 16 bases in between. The CDR3 reads CASSPYENPSGELFF. The CDR3 bases are TGTGCCAGCAGTCCTTATGAAAATCCATCCGGGGAGCTGTTTTTT.

This clonotype was seen many times. The rearrangement links TRBV6-1 to TRBJ2-7; 9 bases agree with TRBD1. This CDR3 spans 15 amino acids. The V gene end was trimmed by 5 bases and the J gene end by 3 bases; junction bases not matched to a gene: 8. CDR1 and CDR2 from the germline V gene are MNHNS and SASEGT. Written as DNA, the CDR3 is TGTGCCAGCAGTCCCCGACAGGGGGACAGCTACGAGCAGTACTTC. Amino acids: CASSPRQGDSYEQYF.

The table lists this clonotype with many counts. The V and J genes are TRBV6-5 and TRBJ1-5; 9 nucleotides match TRBD1. With V trimmed by 6 bases and J by 3 bases, 6 bases remained unmatched. The CDR3 extends over 15 amino acids. Germline V gives CDR1 MNHEY, CDR2 SVGAGI. CDR3 in amino acids: CASRLGTGPNQPQHF. The CDR3 coding sequence is TGTGCCAGCAGACTCGGGACAGGGCCCAATCAGCCCCAGCATTTT.

The sample holds many counts of this clonotype. The chain's CDR3 is CAWNSMDAYEQYF. DNA for the CDR3: TGTGCCTGGAATTCAATGGACGCCTACGAGCAGTACTTC. V is TRBV30 and J is TRBJ2-7, with D unresolved. Trimming stripped 4 bases from V and 2 bases from J, with 12 bases between. The germline gives CDR1 GTSNPN, CDR2 SVGIG (reference sequence). This CDR3 has 13 residues.